This T cell receptor beta chain was documented in a study of shared clonotypes between healthy human individuals. Study conclusions and caveats: Compared with clonotypes that all four donors shared, non-shared clonotypes had lower generation probabilities. Measured sharing among donors was expected to vary with sequencing depth.

The germline V and J ends were trimmed by 3 bases and 2 bases, with 14 bases remaining between them. From germline, CDR1 is SQVTM and CDR2 ANQGSEA. The CDR3 contains 14 residues. CD4+ cells underwent separation, giving CD45RA+ naive and CD45RA-negative memory subsets. Measured with immunoSEQ multiplex PCR; TCRdb has only the in-frame clones, and not every one. The sample shows about 710,000 clones, roughly 72% of them seen only once. Details on this clone: Its target is unknown.

The receptor was isolated from a woman aged 30 to 39 in good health. This sequence joins TRBV29-1 and TRBJ2-7; D is possibly TRBD2 (5 bases). Sequencing was carried out using memory CD4+ T cells sorted from blood. Stated subset: CD45RA-negative fraction. CDR3 in amino acids: CSVEWTGKPYEQYF. CDR3 nucleotide sequence: TGCAGCGTTGAGTGGACTGGGAAGCCCTACGAGCAGTACTTC.